One sample yielded the 31 T cell receptor beta chains listed below, sequenced in a study of blood T cell repertoires in COVID-19. Clones were sequenced by immunoSEQ multiplex PCR, and TCRdb holds only the in-frame ones, with some missing. Of 350,000 to 550,000 clones listed, 80% to 90% were seen once; the top ten hold about 1.1%. Sequenced input: PBMCs or T cells enriched from blood (not recorded which). The source of these receptors is a man in his thirties or forties who had recovered from COVID-19.

The chain couples TRBV30 to TRBJ1-1; 8 bases are shared with TRBD1. This CDR3 contains 15 residues. CDR1 and CDR2 from the germline V gene are GTSNPN and SVGIG (reference sequence). The CDR3 spells CAFNRGFNKNTEAFF. In DNA form, the CDR3 reads TGTGCTTTTAACAGGGGGTTTAACAAGAACACTGAAGCTTTCTTT.

The chain couples TRBV30 to TRBJ2-1; the match to TRBD2 covers 11 bases. Trimming took 1 base from V and 9 from J; bases not matched to a gene: 14. Germline lookup yields CDR1 GTSNPN and CDR2 SVGIG (reference sequence). CDR3 length equals 17 residues. The CDR3 region is CAWSGISGRAVVSEQFF. In DNA form, the CDR3 reads TGTGCCTGGAGTGGGATTAGCGGGAGGGCCGTGGTGAGTGAGCAGTTCTTC. Full variable domain (rest looked up from reference TRBV30 and TRBJ2-1): SQTIHQWPATLVQPVGSPLSLECTVEGTSNPNLYWYRQAAGRGLQLLFYSVGIGQISSEVPQNLSASRPQDRQFILSSKKLLLSDSGFYLCAWSGISGRAVVSEQFFGPGTRLTVL.

The chain has TRBV6-5 and TRBJ2-5, with D possibly matching TRBD2 (6 bases). The CDR3 extends over 11 amino acids. The germline gives CDR1 MNHEY, CDR2 SVGAGI. Between the trimmed V and J ends, which lost 8 bases and 5 bases, there was a span of 9 bases. In DNA, the CDR3 is TGTGCCAGCGGACTATACGAGACCCAGTACTTC. Translated: CASGLYETQYF.

The chain links TRBV28 to TRBJ1-2; 8 bases match TRBD1. This CDR3 region has 17 residues. V dropped 6 bases and J dropped 5; count of bases not matched to a gene: 17. CDR1 and CDR2 from the germline V gene are MDHEN and SYDVKM. The CDR3 here is CASSPIEGTGGYYGYTF. As DNA, the CDR3 is TGTGCCAGCAGCCCGATCGAGGGGACAGGAGGATATTATGGCTACACCTTC.

The V gene is TRBV11-2, the J gene TRBJ2-1; weak D call: TRBD2 (6 bases). Germline V gene data show CDR1 as SGHAT and CDR2 as FQNNGV. The CDR3 length is 16 residues. V gave up 6 bases and J gave up 1 base, with 16 bases separating them. The CDR3 reads CASSLGGGISYNEQFF. The CDR3 coding sequence is TGTGCCAGCAGTCTCGGAGGCGGGATATCCTACAATGAGCAGTTCTTC.

Here the CDR3 reads CASSRRSGSSTDTQYF. The CDR3 DNA reads as TGTGCCAGCAGCCGCCGTAGCGGATCTAGCACAGATACGCAGTATTTT. V usage is TRBV7-2 and J usage is TRBJ2-3, with D possibly TRBD2 on 6 matching bases. V shed 5 bases and J shed 0 bases, with 15 bases lying between them. The CDR3 has 16 residues. From germline, CDR1 is SGHTA and CDR2 FQGNSA.

The chain recombines TRBV7-9 with TRBJ2-6; D remains ambiguous. From germline, CDR1 is SEHNR and CDR2 FQNEAQ (reference sequence). The CDR3 totals 15 residues. Trimming shortened V by 5 bases and J by 0 bases, and 8 bases separated the two germline ends. For the CDR3, the DNA is TGTGCCAGCAGCATGTTTATCTCTGGGGCCAACGTCCTGACTTTC. Encoded protein: CASSMFISGANVLTF.

Only a few counts were recorded for this clone. The chain combines TRBV2 with TRBJ1-5; D perhaps matches TRBD1 (6 bases). From germline, CDR1 is SNHLY and CDR2 FYNNEI. Trimming took 6 bases from V and 3 from J, leaving 12 bases between them. This CDR3 spans 14 amino acids. The CDR3 protein is CASRPGTSNQPQHF. The CDR3 bases are TGTGCCAGCAGGCCCGGGACATCCAATCAGCCCCAGCATTTT.

The chain uses TRBV3-1 (or the pseudogene TRBV3-2) and TRBJ2-1, with TRBD1 as a possible D gene (6 bases). The CDR3 contains 14 residues. The V and J ends lost 2 bases and 4 bases respectively, with 9 bases between them. CDR1 is LGHDT and CDR2 is YNNKEL in the germline V gene (reference sequence). The CDR3 spells CASSQPGQYNEQFF. DNA for the CDR3: TGTGCCAGCAGCCAACCGGGACAATACAATGAGCAGTTCTTC.

The V and J genes are TRBV19 and TRBJ2-1; TRBD1 agrees at 12 bases. The junction had 0 bases not matched to a gene; V was cut back by 4 bases and J by 2 bases. The CDR3 sequence is 15 residues long. The germline gives CDR1 LNHDA, CDR2 SQIVND (reference sequence). For the CDR3, the DNA is TGTGCCAGTAGTAGGGACAGGGGGCCCTACAATGAGCAGTTCTTC. Its protein is CASSRDRGPYNEQFF.

The chain links TRBV3-1 (or the pseudogene TRBV3-2) to TRBJ2-7, with 8 positions matching TRBD1. V lost 4 bases to trimming and J lost 2 bases; unmatched junction nucleotides: 7. This CDR3 is built from 15 residues. The germline gives CDR1 LGHDT, CDR2 YNNKEL (reference sequence). The CDR3 spells CASSRPQGATYEQYF. The CDR3 DNA reads as TGTGCCAGCAGCCGGCCTCAGGGGGCTACCTACGAGCAGTACTTC.

Written as DNA, the CDR3 is TGTGCCAGCAGTCCCGAAAAACAGGCATACTATGGCTACACCTTC. Translated, it gives CASSPEKQAYYGYTF. This chain connects TRBV6-5 to TRBJ1-2; tentatively, D is TRBD1 (5 bases). With 5 bases removed from V and 3 bases from J, the gap between germline ends came to 16 bases. Germline lookup yields CDR1 MNHEY and CDR2 SVGAGI. The CDR3 runs to 15 residues.

The chain has TRBV2 and TRBJ2-5, with TRBD1 as a possible D gene (6 bases). Between the trimmed V and J ends, which lost 8 bases and 9 bases, there was a span of 13 bases. The length of the CDR3 is 11 residues. The V gene's germline CDR1 is SNHLY and CDR2 FYNNEI. The CDR3 sequence: CASEQRGSQYF. The CDR3 DNA reads as TGTGCCAGCGAACAAAGGGGGTCCCAGTACTTC.

This sequence joins TRBV7-9 and TRBJ2-7, with 7 nucleotides matching TRBD1. Germline trimming cut 4 bases from V and 3 bases from J; bases unmatched to any gene: 6. Germline V gene data show CDR1 as SEHNR and CDR2 as FQNEAQ (reference sequence). This CDR3 comprises 14 residues. In DNA, the CDR3 is TGTGCCAGCAGCTCGGGACAGAGTATCTACGAGCAGTACTTC. It encodes CASSSGQSIYEQYF.

This clone was counted at least ten times. The gene calls are TRBV25-1 and TRBJ2-5; a weak D match, TRBD2 (5 bases). The germline CDR1 and CDR2 sequences are MGHDK and SYGVNS. V lost 3 bases to trimming and J lost 2 bases, with 16 bases between them. This CDR3 comprises 16 residues. This chain's CDR3 is CASSEVGLAKQETQYF. The CDR3 coding sequence is TGTGCCAGCAGTGAGGTAGGCCTAGCTAAACAAGAGACCCAGTACTTC.

The V gene is TRBV28, the J gene TRBJ2-7; weak D call: TRBD1 (6 bases). Germline V CDR1 and CDR2: MDHEN, SYDVKM. The V end lost 4 bases, the J end lost 3 bases, and 13 bases lay between the germline ends. The CDR3 has 14 amino acids. CDR3 in amino acids: CASSSPGAFYEQYF. In DNA form, the CDR3 reads TGTGCCAGCAGTTCGCCAGGGGCTTTCTACGAGCAGTACTTC.

The chain employs TRBV18 and TRBJ2-7; D is uncertain. This CDR3 is 15 amino acids long. Germline assignment: CDR1 KGHSH and CDR2 LQKENI. V was pared by 3 bases and J by 0 bases, with 12 bases between. Written as DNA, the CDR3 is TGTGCCAGCTCACCTAAGACTGAAGCCTCCTACGAGCAGTACTTC. This encodes CASSPKTEASYEQYF.

V and J are TRBV30 and TRBJ1-4; D gene unclear. V was trimmed by 4 bases and J by 5 bases, leaving 11 bases between them. The CDR3 has 13 amino acids. CDR1 and CDR2 (germline): GTSNPN, SVGIG (reference sequence). The CDR3 DNA reads as TGTGCCTGGACGGGAGGATCGAATGAAAAACTGTTTTTT. Its translation is CAWTGGSNEKLFF. Together with reference TRBV30 and TRBJ1-4, the CDR3 gives the full variable domain: SQTIHQWPATLVQPVGSPLSLECTVEGTSNPNLYWYRQAAGRGLQLLFYSVGIGQISSEVPQNLSASRPQDRQFILSSKKLLLSDSGFYLCAWTGGSNEKLFFGSGTQLSVL.

The chain is built from TRBV25-1 and TRBJ1-4; D perhaps matches TRBD1 (5 bases). Trimming pared 2 bases from V and 4 bases from J, leaving 11 bases between. The CDR3 loop spans 15 amino acids. The V gene's germline CDR1 is MGHDK and CDR2 SYGVNS. The CDR3 sequence: CASSEQGGGNEKLFF. In DNA, the CDR3 is TGTGCCAGCAGTGAACAGGGCGGGGGTAATGAAAAACTGTTTTTT. The variable domain in full, completed from reference TRBV25-1 and TRBJ1-4, reads EADIYQTPRYLVIGTGKKITLECSQTMGHDKMYWYQQDPGMELHLIHYSYGVNSTEKGDLSSESTVSRIRTEHFPLTLESARPSHTSQYLCASSEQGGGNEKLFFGSGTQLSVL.

The chain is built from TRBV10-2 and TRBJ2-7, with a tentative D call TRBD2 (5 bases). The germline V gene has CDR1 WSHSY and CDR2 SAAADI. The CDR3 sequence is 14 residues long. V lost 4 bases, J lost 3 bases, and 13 bases lay in between. For the CDR3, the DNA is TGCGCCAGCAGTGGTTTTGGAGCGGTCTACGAGCAGTACTTC. Residues: CASSGFGAVYEQYF.

Notes on this clone: Other DNA sequences in this specimen translate into the identical CDR3. This chain links TRBV27 with TRBJ1-1; D is ambiguous. CDR1 and CDR2 (germline): MNHEY, SMNVEV (reference sequence). This CDR3 has 13 amino acids. Trimming left V 2 bases short and J 1 base short, with 5 bases between. In nucleotides, the CDR3 is TGTGCCAGCAGTTTAACACGGAACACTGAAGCTTTCTTT. The encoded protein is CASSLTRNTEAFF.

This clone was detected a few times. This chain joins TRBV3-1 (or the pseudogene TRBV3-2) and TRBJ2-7; D gene unclear. The germline V and J ends were trimmed by 2 bases and 6 bases, with 8 bases remaining between them. CDR3 size: 12 residues. Germline V lookup: CDR1 LGHDT, CDR2 YNNKEL (reference sequence). The CDR3 here is CASSQTVGEQYF. CDR3 bases: TGTGCCAGCAGCCAAACAGTGGGCGAGCAGTACTTC.

This chain uses TRBV19 with TRBJ1-5, with D possibly being TRBD1 (5 bases). This CDR3 comprises 16 residues. Trimming took 1 base from V and 11 from J, leaving 21 bases between them. Germline loops: CDR1 LNHDA, CDR2 SQIVND (reference sequence). The CDR3 DNA sequence: TGTGCCAGTAGTATAGTAGGGACTCCCTTGGGGTTGGCCCAGCATTTT. It encodes CASSIVGTPLGLAQHF.

The chain joins TRBV27 to TRBJ1-4, with 10 bases aligning to TRBD1. This CDR3 has 14 residues. Germline trimming cut 5 bases from V and 7 bases from J; bases unmatched to any gene: 4. Germline V CDR1 and CDR2: MNHEY, SMNVEV (reference sequence). The DNA for the CDR3 is TGTGCCAGCAGTAGACAGGGGGCGCGTGAAAAACTGTTTTTT. The encoded protein is CASSRQGAREKLFF.

V and J are TRBV20-1 and TRBJ1-2, with D hard to call. Germline V gene sequence: CDR1 DFQATT, CDR2 SNEGSKA (reference sequence). The CDR3 is 11 residues long. Trimming took 3 bases from V and 8 from J, leaving 10 bases between them. In DNA, the CDR3 is TGCAGTGCTAGGGGAGTAAGCGGCTACACCTTC. It specifies CSARGVSGYTF.

CDR3 bases: TGTGCCACCCTCTCGGCAGGGGGAGATGGCTACACCTTC. Amino acids: CATLSAGGDGYTF. The chain is built from TRBV10-3 and TRBJ1-2; TRBD1 matches 7 bases. With V trimmed by 10 bases and J by 6 bases, 11 bases remained unmatched. This CDR3 comprises 13 residues. Germline V gene sequence: CDR1 ENHRY, CDR2 SYGVKD.

This chain connects TRBV28 to TRBJ1-6, with D possibly matching TRBD1 (6 bases). V was pared by 5 bases and J by 9 bases, with 17 bases between. Germline lookup yields CDR1 MDHEN and CDR2 SYDVKM. The CDR3 loop spans 15 amino acids. CDR3 bases: TGTGCCAGCAGTCCCAGGCAGGGGATGGGTTCACCCCTCCACTTT. This sequence encodes CASSPRQGMGSPLHF.

A few counts support this clone. The V call is TRBV19, the J call TRBJ1-2; the D gene is possibly TRBD1 (6 bases). The germline CDR1 and CDR2 sequences are LNHDA and SQIVND (reference sequence). The germline V and J ends were trimmed by 5 bases and 1 base, with 17 bases remaining between them. This CDR3 contains 16 residues. CDR3: CASSFLRDTVNYGYTF. The CDR3 coding sequence is TGTGCCAGTAGTTTTCTCCGGGACACTGTTAACTATGGCTACACCTTC.

This chain uses TRBV19 with TRBJ1-3; D remains unclear. The length of the CDR3 is 16 residues. V lost 2 bases to trimming and J lost 6 bases, with 17 bases between them. The germline gives CDR1 LNHDA, CDR2 SQIVND (reference sequence). CDR3 amino acids: CASSIPGAGSANTIYF. The CDR3 bases are TGTGCCAGTAGTATACCCGGAGCGGGGTCCGCAAACACCATATATTTT.

The chain combines TRBV28 with TRBJ1-2; D gene unclear. This CDR3 is built from 11 residues. Per the germline V gene, CDR1 is MDHEN and CDR2 is SYDVKM. V was trimmed by 4 bases and J by 6 bases, leaving 6 bases between them. This CDR3 is CASSWADGYTF. The CDR3 DNA sequence: TGTGCCAGCAGTTGGGCTGATGGCTACACCTTC.

This clone turned up a few times. The chain couples TRBV2 to TRBJ1-2; 7 nucleotides align to TRBD1. This CDR3 region has 16 residues. Germline V gene lookup returns CDR1 SNHLY and CDR2 FYNNEI. The trim removed 4 bases at V and 5 bases at J, leaving 13 bases unmatched. Here the CDR3 DNA reads TGTGCCAGCAGTGGGGGACAGACTTACCTAGGGTATGGCTACACCTTC. This codes for CASSGGQTYLGYGYTF.